The entry that follows covers one TCR beta chain sequence. What it binds is not known. The CDR3 spans 12 residues. Trimming cost V 0 bases and J 6 bases, with 4 bases left between them. Germline CDR1 MGHRA, CDR2 YSYEKL. The data were taken from a study of graft-versus-host responses after intestinal transplantation. Study context: Transplants were multivisceral, liver-intestinal, or isolated intestinal. Once they had received anti-thymocyte globulin induction, all recipients took tacrolimus and steroids for approximately 3 years. Whole-study findings and limits: Recipient marrow harbored GvH clones, some of which surfaced first in ileum or blood. Patients with graft-donor T cell macrochimerism had high graft-versus-host to host-versus-graft clonal ratios in allografts.

Data came from immunoSEQ multiplex PCR; TCRdb stores just in-frame clones and leaves some out. Here the sample spans some 40,000 clones, around nine tenths being singletons. The source is a human patient who received an intestinal transplant, so some T cells may come from the graft donor. Sequences were derived from PBMCs, sampled 260 to 280 days after transplant. This chain links TRBV4-1 with TRBJ2-3; D is unclear. As DNA, the CDR3 is TGCGCCAGCAGCCAAGATTCGGATACGCAGTATTTT. It yields the protein CASSQDSDTQYF.